This is a list of T cell receptor beta chains from one sample in a study of T cell responses to AZD1222 COVID-19 vaccine. Sequencing was performed with immunoSEQ multiplex PCR; in TCRdb, only in-frame clones are kept and a portion is missing. Here the sample spans 79,000 or so clones, roughly 80% being singletons. The specimen comprised peripheral blood, sampled 28 days after the second dose of the MenACWY control vaccine. These receptors originate from an adult who received the MenACWY meningococcal vaccine as a control. The CDR3 runs from the conserved cysteine through the conserved F or W. Fields, in order: clone size, V gene, J gene, D gene, CDR3 DNA, CDR3 protein. The D gene is left open where the match is weak. For some rows the clone size is stated as once, few or many, or as a class when expanded; others skip it.

NA	TRBV3-1/TRBV3-2	TRBJ2-7	TRBD1	TGTGCCAGCAGCCTACGGACAGGGGGGGACGAGCAGTACTTC	CASSLRTGGDEQYF
many	TRBV20-1	TRBJ2-1	NA	TGCAGTGCTAGATCGGGTGTGGAGCAGTTCTTC	CSARSGVEQFF
once	TRBV18	TRBJ2-5	NA	TGTGCCAGCTCAACCGGAGGGGCGAGGGAAGAGACCCAGTACTTC	CASSTGGAREETQYF
NA	TRBV7-8	TRBJ2-5	NA	TGTGCCAGCAGCCTCTCCTTTGGGCCCTACCTAAGAGAGACCCAGTACTTC	CASSLSFGPYLRETQYF
NA	TRBV27	TRBJ2-7	NA	TGTGCCAGCAGTAGACAGGCCTCCTACGAGCAGTACTTC	CASSRQASYEQYF
NA	TRBV6-5	TRBJ2-7	NA	TGTGCCAGCAGCCAGGGACCCGGAGCGGGCGAGCAGTACTTC	CASSQGPGAGEQYF
NA	TRBV5-5	TRBJ2-4	NA	TGTGCCAGCAGCTTGGCCGGCGGAGAGAACATTCAGTACTTC	CASSLAGGENIQYF
NA	TRBV9	TRBJ2-3	TRBD2	TGTGCCAGCAGCGCCATGGGACTAGCGGGGGGGACGGCAGATACGCAGTATTTT	CASSAMGLAGGTADTQYF
NA	TRBV5-4	TRBJ1-2	TRBD1	TGTGCCAGCAGTTCAAACAGGGGCCCTAACTATGGCTACACCTTC	CASSSNRGPNYGYTF
NA	TRBV28	TRBJ2-1	NA	TGTGCCAGCAGTTTAGGCCAGGCGGACAATGAGCAGTTCTTC	CASSLGQADNEQFF
NA	TRBV3-1/TRBV3-2	TRBJ2-4	TRBD1	TGTGCCAGCAGCCAAGTGGCGGTTCAGGGGGTGGTCAAAAACATTCAGTACTTC	CASSQVAVQGVVKNIQYF
NA	TRBV5-1	TRBJ2-1	TRBD2	TGCGCCAGCAGCACGGGACTAGCCGAAGGAAATGAGCAGTTCTTC	CASSTGLAEGNEQFF
NA	TRBV7-3	TRBJ2-1	TRBD2	TGTGCCAGCAGCTTGCGGGGGGCCGCCTACAATGAGCAGTTCTTC	CASSLRGAAYNEQFF
NA	TRBV6-5	TRBJ2-7	TRBD2	TGTGCCAGCAGAGAGGGACTAGCGGGGCTCTACGAGCAGTACTTC	CASREGLAGLYEQYF
NA	TRBV18	TRBJ2-1	NA	TGTGCCAGCTCAGAGATAGACTATTACAATGAGCAGTTCTTC	CASSEIDYYNEQFF
NA	TRBV25-1	TRBJ1-6	NA	TGTGCCAGCAGCGCCGGGACGATGAATTCACCCCTCCACTTT	CASSAGTMNSPLHF
NA	TRBV6-5	TRBJ1-3	NA	TGTGCCAGCACTGCACAGGGTCCCTCAGGAAACACCATATATTTT	CASTAQGPSGNTIYF
NA	TRBV7-2	TRBJ2-3	NA	TGTGCCAGCAGCCCCTACACAGATACGCAGTATTTT	CASSPYTDTQYF
NA	TRBV6-5	TRBJ1-6	NA	TGTGCCAGCAGCCAACGGGAATCGCCAAATTCACCCCTCCACTTT	CASSQRESPNSPLHF
once	TRBV5-1	TRBJ1-1	TRBD1	TGCGCCAGCAGTAGACGACAGGGGGCGATTGAAGCTTTCTTT	CASSRRQGAIEAFF
NA	TRBV7-2	TRBJ2-4	TRBD2	TGTGCCAGCAGCCAACGGGGGGGCGTAAACATTCAGTACTTC	CASSQRGGVNIQYF
NA	TRBV12-5	TRBJ2-7	NA	TGTGCTAGTGGTTTGGGCCGGGACACTTACTTC	CASGLGRDTYF
few	TRBV5-5	TRBJ2-3	NA	TGTGCCAGCAGCCCAAATGGGGCTAGCACAGATACGCAGTATTTT	CASSPNGASTDTQYF
NA	TRBV29-1	TRBJ1-1	NA	TGCAGCGTTGAACGTATCCCCAACGGGTTGGACACTGAAGCTTTCTTT	CSVERIPNGLDTEAFF
NA	TRBV27	TRBJ1-1	NA	TGTGCCAGCAGTTCGGGAGGGAACACTGAAGCTTTCTTT	CASSSGGNTEAFF
once	TRBV11-2	TRBJ1-6	NA	TGTGCCAGCAGCCGAGACGCCGCCGCCTCACCCCTCCACTTT	CASSRDAAASPLHF
once	TRBV4-1	TRBJ1-2	NA	TGCGCCAGCAGCCAAGAGGACAGCTATGGCTACACCTTC	CASSQEDSYGYTF
NA	TRBV19	TRBJ1-2	NA	TGTGCCAGTACCCCAACTCCGGCAGCCCGTCGGGATGGCTACACCTTC	CASTPTPAARRDGYTF
NA	TRBV6-2/TRBV6-3	TRBJ1-5	TRBD1	TGTGCCAGCAGTTACGACCAGGGGGCTCATCAGCCCCAGCATTTT	CASSYDQGAHQPQHF
NA	TRBV19	TRBJ1-6	NA	TGTGCCAGTAACTCTGGGAATTCACCCCTCCACTTT	CASNSGNSPLHF
few	TRBV11-2	TRBJ2-1	TRBD2	TGTGCCAGCAGCTTCGGAGCGGGGTATGAGCAGTTCTTC	CASSFGAGYEQFF
NA	TRBV7-2	TRBJ2-3	NA	TGTGCCAGCAGCTTAGCGCGTGGGGTAACCGATACGCAGTATTTT	CASSLARGVTDTQYF
NA	TRBV7-3	TRBJ2-3	NA	TGTGCCAGCAGCACGGACGGGGGCACAGATACGCAGTATTTT	CASSTDGGTDTQYF
NA	TRBV5-1	TRBJ2-7	TRBD2	TGCGCCAGCAGCGATGGGAGCGGGAGCTCCTACGAGCAGTACTTC	CASSDGSGSSYEQYF
NA	TRBV21-1	TRBJ1-6	NA	TGTGCCAGCAGCCGTAAAGGAGGGCAGGAGGGCTCACCCCTCCACTTT	CASSRKGGQEGSPLHF
NA	TRBV2	TRBJ2-7	NA	TGTGCCAGCAGGGGGATTTCTCCGGGCTACGAGCAGTACTTC	CASRGISPGYEQYF
NA	TRBV6-2/TRBV6-3	TRBJ2-2	NA	TGTGCCAGCAGTTACCAGACAGGTTCGACCGGGGAGCTGTTTTTT	CASSYQTGSTGELFF
few	TRBV27	TRBJ1-5	NA	TGTGCCAGCAGTTTATACGCCGCGGGGGGCAATGACAATCAGCCCCAGCATTTT	CASSLYAAGGNDNQPQHF
NA	TRBV6-1	TRBJ1-3	NA	TGTGCCAGCAGTGAGTTCGGGAAGGGTGGAAACACCATATATTTT	CASSEFGKGGNTIYF
few	TRBV2	TRBJ2-2	NA	TGTGCCAGCAGCTTCGGACTCAAACAGGGCAACGGGGAGCTGTTTTTT	CASSFGLKQGNGELFF
NA	TRBV9	TRBJ2-2	NA	TGTGCCAGCAGCGAAGGACTAAGCACCGGGGAGCTGTTTTTT	CASSEGLSTGELFF
NA	TRBV12-3/TRBV12-4	TRBJ1-1	NA	TGTGCCAGCAGCCATGAGGGTTTGGCTGAAGCTTTCTTT	CASSHEGLAEAFF
NA	TRBV2	TRBJ1-5	NA	TGTGCCAGCAGTCGCTGGGGTCCCCAGCATTTT	CASSRWGPQHF
NA	TRBV6-1	TRBJ2-1	TRBD2	TGTGCCAGCAGTGCCCGGACTAGCGGGCCCAACAATGAGCAGTTCTTC	CASSARTSGPNNEQFF
NA	TRBV10-3	TRBJ1-6	NA	TGTGCCATCGGCCGGCAGGATAATTCACCCCTCCACTTT	CAIGRQDNSPLHF